The clone carrying this T cell receptor beta chain was observed many times. This sample also contains other DNA sequences that code for the same CDR3. The CDR3 spans 14 residues. From germline, CDR1 is SNHLY and CDR2 FYNNEI. Trimming pared 4 bases from V and 5 bases from J, leaving 12 bases between. Original analysis: Reference gene primer amplification gave estimated nucleated cell counts. Only in-frame clones appear in the TCRdb table, and some are missing; sequencing was by immunoSEQ multiplex PCR. The V and J calls and clone size come from that table; D and trimming were worked out from the DNA. This sample yields approximately 180,000 clones, of which about 79% are seen a single time; less than 30% belongs to the top ten. The data are from a study of blood T cell repertoires in COVID-19.

This chain connects TRBV2 to TRBJ1-5; possible D gene TRBD1, 5 bases. The TCR comes from a woman in her 70s with acute or convalescent COVID-19. Material: peripheral blood. This CDR3 is CASSGQGSHQPQHF. CDR3 in DNA: TGTGCCAGCAGTGGGCAGGGATCCCATCAGCCCCAGCATTTT.